Following are 23 T cell receptor beta chains from one sample sequenced in a study of OX40 agonist ivuxolimab in advanced cancers. Repertoires were generated with immunoSEQ multiplex PCR, while TCRdb's copy carries only in-frame clones and drops some. The sample lists 90,000 to 95,000 clones, about 87% occurring once. This specimen consisted of CD4+ or CD8+ T cells sorted from blood, obtained in a trial of the OX40 agonist ivuxolimab. These receptors were taken from an adult with an advanced solid tumor such as melanoma, head and neck, liver or kidney cancer.

The genes are TRBV6-1 and TRBJ1-4; D gene unclear. V lost 2 bases and J 0 bases, leaving 13 bases between the germline ends. The CDR3 sequence is 17 residues long. Germline V gives CDR1 MNHNS, CDR2 SASEGT. CDR3 in DNA: TGTGCCAGCAGTGAATACTTCGGCGTAGCAACTAATGAAAAACTGTTTTTT. Its translation is CASSEYFGVATNEKLFF.

The CDR3 sequence is CASSPLGGGDYGYTF. The CDR3 coding sequence is TGCGCCAGCAGCCCCTTGGGGGGGGGAGACTATGGCTACACCTTC. This rearrangement joins TRBV5-1 to TRBJ1-2; D possibly corresponds to TRBD1 (5 bases). V was cut by 4 bases and J by 3 bases, with 16 bases left in between. The germline V gene has CDR1 SGHRS and CDR2 YFSETQ. The CDR3 length is 15 residues. The full variable domain, with the rest looked up from reference TRBV5-1 and TRBJ1-2, is KAGVTQTPRYLIKTRGQQVTLSCSPISGHRSVSWYQQTPGQGLQFLFEYFSETQRNKGNFPGRFSGRQFSNSRSEMNVSTLELGDSALYLCASSPLGGGDYGYTFGSGTRLTVV.

V gene TRBV9 combines with J gene TRBJ2-7; 9 bases fit TRBD1. The CDR3 runs 17 residues. Trimming at V came to 0 bases and at J to 2 bases, leaving 9 bases not matched to a gene. Germline assignment: CDR1 SGDLS and CDR2 YYNGEE. The CDR3: CASSVAPPGQGTYEQYF. CDR3 coding DNA: TGTGCCAGCAGCGTAGCGCCCCCGGGACAGGGAACCTACGAGCAGTACTTC. The full variable domain, with the rest looked up from reference TRBV9 and TRBJ2-7, is DSGVTQTPKHLITATGQRVTLRCSPRSGDLSVYWYQQSLDQGLQFLIQYYNGEERAKGNILERFSAQQFPDLHSELNLSSLELGDSALYFCASSVAPPGQGTYEQYFGPGTRLTVT.

This chain joins TRBV10-3 and TRBJ1-1; 9 bases are a match to TRBD1. The CDR3 is 13 amino acids. Looked up from germline, CDR1 is ENHRY and CDR2 is SYGVKD. V gave up 10 bases and J gave up 6 bases; unmatched junction bases: 9. The CDR3 DNA reads as TGTGCCACCTCGGGACAGGGAAACGCTGAAGCTTTCTTT. It specifies CATSGQGNAEAFF.

The genes are TRBV19 and TRBJ1-1; 8 nucleotides align to TRBD1. The V and J ends lost 8 bases and 1 base, in that order; junction bases with no gene match: 3. The germline gives CDR1 LNHDA, CDR2 SQIVND (reference sequence). This CDR3 has 13 amino acids. CDR3 nucleotide sequence: TGTGCCAGTGACAGGGGTCCGAACACTGAAGCTTTCTTT. It specifies CASDRGPNTEAFF.

This clone was counted once. The chain carries TRBV5-4 and TRBJ2-1, with 9 bases identical to TRBD2. J lost 5 bases, V lost 4 bases, and 7 bases had no gene match. The V gene's germline CDR1 is SGHNT and CDR2 YYREEE (reference sequence). This CDR3 is built from 15 residues. The DNA for the CDR3 is TGTGCCAGCAGCCCGGGGACTAGCACGAACAATGAGCAGTTCTTC. Encoded protein: CASSPGTSTNNEQFF.

This sequence joins TRBV11-2 and TRBJ2-2; tentatively, D is TRBD2 (6 bases). The V gene lost 4 bases and the J gene lost 4 bases, with 13 bases spanning the gap. The V gene's germline CDR1 is SGHAT and CDR2 FQNNGV. The CDR3 spans 15 residues. CDR3 in amino acids: CASSSRRESTGELFF. The CDR3 DNA reads TGTGCCAGCAGCTCGCGTCGGGAGAGCACCGGGGAGCTGTTTTTT.

J is TRBJ2-3 and V is TRBV19; possible D gene TRBD2, 6 bases. Trimming left V 5 bases short and J 1 base short, with 16 bases between. CDR3 size: 16 residues. From germline, CDR1 is LNHDA and CDR2 SQIVND (reference sequence). The CDR3 DNA reads as TGTGCCAGTAGTCCTTCCTCGGGGGTTGGCACAGATACGCAGTATTTT. Translating gives CASSPSSGVGTDTQYF.

The chain recombines TRBV6-5 with TRBJ2-1; D call uncertain. The V end was cut by 4 bases, the J end by 0 bases, with 10 bases between. Germline V gene sequence: CDR1 MNHEY, CDR2 SVGAGI. This CDR3 comprises 15 residues. The CDR3 spells CASSFTSTSYNEQFF. DNA of the CDR3: TGTGCCAGCAGTTTCACTTCCACCTCCTACAATGAGCAGTTCTTC.

V is TRBV10-1 and J is TRBJ1-1, with D perhaps TRBD1 (5 bases). Per the germline V gene, CDR1 is WNHNN and CDR2 is SYGVQD (reference sequence). The CDR3 has 14 amino acids. The V gene lost 3 bases and the J gene lost 4 bases, with 12 bases spanning the gap. Here the CDR3 DNA reads TGCGCCAGCAGTGATGCAGGGCAGGGCACTGAAGCTTTCTTT. It specifies CASSDAGQGTEAFF.

This clone appeared once. This chain's CDR3 is CASSLREETQYF. Here the CDR3 DNA reads TGTGCCAGCAGCTTAAGGGAGGAGACCCAGTACTTC. This chain joins TRBV7-8 and TRBJ2-5, with D tentatively TRBD2 (5 bases). Germline V gene sequence: CDR1 SGHVS, CDR2 FQNEAQ. The V and J ends lost 2 bases and 5 bases respectively, with 6 bases between them. There are 12 residues in the CDR3.

The J gene is TRBJ1-6, the V gene TRBV30; D not certain. CDR1 is GTSNPN and CDR2 is SVGIG in the germline V gene (reference sequence). Trimming cost V 2 bases and J 5 bases, with 10 bases left between them. The CDR3 length is 14 residues. In DNA form, the CDR3 reads TGTGCCTGGAGTCCTGACATTAATAATTCACCCCTCCACTTT. It encodes CAWSPDINNSPLHF.

The V and J genes are TRBV28 and TRBJ1-1, with D uncertain. V shed 3 bases and J shed 8 bases, with 7 bases lying between them. CDR1 is MDHEN, CDR2 SYDVKM, per germline. CDR3 size: 11 residues. The CDR3 loop is CASSFGYEAFF. The CDR3 DNA reads as TGTGCCAGCAGTTTTGGGTACGAAGCTTTCTTT.

This clone was seen only a few times. The genes are TRBV29-1 and TRBJ2-3; TRBD2 matches at 11 bases. The V segment lost 5 bases and the J segment 2 bases; nucleotides outside the gene matches: 3. CDR3 size: 14 residues. Per the germline V gene, CDR1 is SQVTM and CDR2 is ANQGSEA. The CDR3 protein is CSVRLAGITDTQYF. CDR3 DNA sequence: TGCAGCGTTAGACTAGCGGGAATCACAGATACGCAGTATTTT.

Remarks on this clone: The sample contains more than one DNA sequence encoding this CDR3. V is TRBV7-2 and J is TRBJ2-1; 9 bases map to TRBD1. Germline V gene data show CDR1 as SGHTA and CDR2 as FQGNSA. This CDR3 comprises 15 residues. After removal of 5 bases from V and 4 bases from J, the junction contained 6 bases not matched to a gene. CDR3 in amino acids: CASSLGTGPYNEQFF. DNA for the CDR3: TGTGCCAGCAGCCTAGGGACAGGGCCTTACAATGAGCAGTTCTTC.

J is TRBJ1-2 and V is TRBV5-1; 7 nucleotides match TRBD1. V shed 4 bases and J 1 base; nucleotides not matched to a gene: 7. CDR1 and CDR2 (germline): SGHRS, YFSETQ. The CDR3 sequence is 15 residues long. In nucleotides, the CDR3 is TGCGCCAGCAGCGAGCGGACAGGTCATAACTATGGCTACACCTTC. Translation gives CASSERTGHNYGYTF.

V and J are TRBV27 and TRBJ1-1, with TRBD1 matching over 8 bases. This CDR3 spans 15 amino acids. V was clipped by 5 bases and J by 0 bases; unmatched bases: 5. Per the germline V gene, CDR1 is MNHEY and CDR2 is SMNVEV (reference sequence). CDR3 sequence reads: CASSQRTGMNTEAFF. The DNA for the CDR3 is TGTGCCAGCAGTCAGAGGACAGGGATGAACACTGAAGCTTTCTTT.

The CDR3 nucleotides read TGTGCCAGCAGCGTAATGGAGGGGAGCTATGGCTACACCTTC. Residues: CASSVMEGSYGYTF. This chain links TRBV9 with TRBJ1-2; TRBD1 is a possible D gene (5 bases). The V gene's germline CDR1 is SGDLS and CDR2 YYNGEE. The CDR3 has 14 residues. V dropped 1 base and J dropped 4 bases, with 11 bases sitting between them.

The rearrangement links TRBV6-1 to TRBJ2-7; D unclear. Germline V CDR1 and CDR2: MNHNS, SASEGT. Trimming removed 3 bases from V and 6 bases from J, with 9 bases in between. The CDR3 sequence is 12 residues long. CDR3 sequence (DNA): TGTGCCAGCAGTGAGGTCAACGCCGAGCAGTACTTC. It yields the protein CASSEVNAEQYF.

The genes are TRBV28 and TRBJ2-5; 11 bases line up with TRBD1. Germline V lookup: CDR1 MDHEN, CDR2 SYDVKM. The CDR3 sequence is 12 residues long. V dropped 7 bases and J dropped 7; count of bases not matched to a gene: 2. CDR3 loop: CASTGTGGTQYF. CDR3 DNA sequence: TGTGCCAGCACCGGGACAGGGGGGACCCAGTACTTC.

The gene calls are TRBV29-1 and TRBJ1-5; 7 bases are a match to TRBD1. The CDR3 is made up of 16 amino acids. CDR1 is SQVTM, CDR2 ANQGSEA, per germline. The J segment lost 9 bases and the V segment lost 4 bases, leaving 18 bases of the junction unmatched. CDR3 loop: CSVGDSGGWGGGPQHF. For the CDR3, the DNA is TGCAGCGTTGGGGACAGCGGAGGTTGGGGGGGTGGGCCCCAGCATTTT. Full variable domain (missing parts from reference TRBV29-1 and TRBJ1-5): SAVISQKPSRDICQRGTSLTIQCQVDSQVTMMFWYRQQPGQSLTLIATANQGSEATYESGFVIDKFPISRPNLTFSTLTVSNMSPEDSSIYLCSVGDSGGWGGGPQHFGDGTRLSIL.

J is TRBJ2-2 and V is TRBV18; 11 nucleotides match TRBD1. Germline CDR1 reads KGHSH; CDR2 reads LQKENI. V shed 2 bases and J 6 bases; nucleotides not matched to a gene: 5. The CDR3 runs to 16 residues. CDR3 region: CASSPIGQGAAGELFF. Here the CDR3 DNA reads TGTGCCAGCTCACCAATAGGACAGGGGGCCGCCGGGGAGCTGTTTTTT.

The V gene is TRBV7-3, the J gene TRBJ2-7, with D hard to call. V was pared by 2 bases and J by 0 bases, with 11 bases between. Germline values: CDR1 SGHTA, CDR2 FQGTGA. This CDR3 contains 15 residues. The CDR3 here is CASSLSGESSYEQYF. The CDR3 DNA reads TGTGCCAGCAGCTTATCAGGCGAGAGCTCCTACGAGCAGTACTTC. Complete variable domain (other parts from reference TRBV7-3 and TRBJ2-7): GAGVSQTPSNKVTEKGKYVELRCDPISGHTALYWYRQSLGQGPEFLIYFQGTGAADDSGLPNDRFFAVRPEGSVSTLKIQRTERGDSAVYLCASSLSGESSYEQYFGPGTRLTVT.